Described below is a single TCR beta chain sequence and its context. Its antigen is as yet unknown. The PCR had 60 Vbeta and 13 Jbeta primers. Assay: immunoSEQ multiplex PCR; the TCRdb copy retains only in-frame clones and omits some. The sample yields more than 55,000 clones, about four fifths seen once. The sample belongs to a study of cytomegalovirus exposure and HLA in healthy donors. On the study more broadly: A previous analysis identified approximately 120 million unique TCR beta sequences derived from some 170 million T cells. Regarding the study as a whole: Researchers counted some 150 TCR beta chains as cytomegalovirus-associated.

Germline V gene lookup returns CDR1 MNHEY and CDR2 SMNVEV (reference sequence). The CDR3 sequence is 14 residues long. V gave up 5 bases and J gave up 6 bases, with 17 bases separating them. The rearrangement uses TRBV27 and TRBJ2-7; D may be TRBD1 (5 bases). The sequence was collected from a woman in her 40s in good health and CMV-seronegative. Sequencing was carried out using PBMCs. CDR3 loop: CASSLDSFTPEQYF. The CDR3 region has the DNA TGTGCCAGCAGTCTCGACAGTTTTACCCCCGAGCAGTACTTC.